This T cell receptor beta chain was identified in a study of CD8 T cells in Susac syndrome. RNA, at about 0.5 to 1 ug, was reverse transcribed with random hexamers. TCRdb reanalysed the immunoSEQ multiplex PCR reads using MiXCR and keeps one entry per CDR3 protein. The sample includes 150,000 to 200,000 distinct CDR3 sequences, almost 96% of them seen just once. The V and J ends lost 4 bases and 0 bases, in that order; junction bases with no gene match: 5. Germline CDR1 is LGHNA and CDR2 is YNFKEQ. The CDR3 sequence is 18 residues long. Of note for this clonotype: Its antigen is undetermined.

Study conclusions and caveats: Clonal expansion was absent from the CD4+ T cell repertoires in Susac syndrome.

Sequencing input: CD4+ T cells from PBMCs. The chain uses TRBV4-2 and TRBJ2-1; 14 bases agree with TRBD2. This receptor was obtained from a human donor with Susac syndrome. The CDR3 nucleotides read TGTGCCAGCAGCCCAGGACTAGCGGGGGGCGTCTCCTACAATGAGCAGTTCTTC. This encodes CASSPGLAGGVSYNEQFF.